Below, 28 T cell receptor beta chains from the same sample are listed, as sequenced in a study of siplizumab effects on memory and regulatory T cells. Sequenced by immunoSEQ multiplex PCR; TCRdb stores in-frame clones only, minus some. The table shows 100,000 or so clones, with roughly 94% occurring only once. Material for sequencing was non-Treg CD4+ T cells sorted from blood. These receptors all come from a human donor in good health.

The genes are TRBV11-2 and TRBJ2-1; maybe TRBD2 (6 bases). Trimming pared 3 bases from V and 8 bases from J, leaving 23 bases between. Germline V CDR1 and CDR2: SGHAT, FQNNGV. This CDR3 has 17 residues. This CDR3 reads CASSFRSGPVSRDEQFF. DNA for the CDR3: TGTGCCAGCAGCTTTCGAAGCGGGCCCGTCTCTCGGGATGAGCAGTTCTTC.

V is TRBV18 and J is TRBJ2-1; TRBD1 or TRBD2 may be the D gene (5 bases each). The V gene's germline CDR1 is KGHSH and CDR2 LQKENI. With 5 bases removed from V and 6 bases from J, the gap between germline ends came to 14 bases. CDR3 length: 14 residues. CDR3 sequence: CASSTGTTLNEQFF. CDR3 sequence (DNA): TGTGCCAGCTCAACCGGGACCACACTCAATGAGCAGTTCTTC.

This clone was picked up one time. The CDR3 bases are TGTGCCAGCAGTCTAAATCTAGCGGGACCAGATACGCAGTATTTT. Its protein product is CASSLNLAGPDTQYF. The genes are TRBV28 and TRBJ2-3; 9 bases line up with TRBD2. CDR1 is MDHEN and CDR2 is SYDVKM in the germline V gene. V dropped 5 bases and J dropped 4; count of bases not matched to a gene: 7. The CDR3 consists of 15 residues. The full variable domain, rest sourced from reference TRBV28 and TRBJ2-3, is DVKVTQSSRYLVKRTGEKVFLECVQDMDHENMFWYRQDPGLGLRLIYFSYDVKMKEKGDIPEGYSVSREKKERFSLILESASTNQTSMYLCASSLNLAGPDTQYFGPGTRLTVL.

The V and J genes are TRBV30 and TRBJ2-7; TRBD1 might be the D (5 bases). Germline assignment: CDR1 GTSNPN and CDR2 SVGIG (reference sequence). V lost 7 bases and J lost 0, with 13 bases in between. This CDR3 spans 13 amino acids. CDR3 bases: TGTGCCTTAAAAAGGGGCCCCTCCTACGAGCAGTACTTC. It is translated as CALKRGPSYEQYF.

The chain is built from TRBV6-1 and TRBJ2-4; D gene uncertain. V gave up 7 bases and J gave up 0 bases, with 13 bases separating them. Germline V gene sequence: CDR1 MNHNS, CDR2 SASEGT. CDR3 length: 15 residues. The CDR3 is CASKEQKVAKNIQYF. CDR3 DNA: TGTGCCAGCAAAGAACAGAAGGTAGCCAAAAACATTCAGTACTTC.

The chain carries TRBV28 and TRBJ1-1; perhaps TRBD1 as D (5 bases). Germline assignment: CDR1 MDHEN and CDR2 SYDVKM. Trimming removed 6 bases from V and 1 base from J, with 12 bases in between. The CDR3 extends over 14 amino acids. CDR3 nucleotides: TGTGCCAGCAGGTACCTTACAGGGAACACTGAAGCTTTCTTT. It encodes CASRYLTGNTEAFF.

The chain uses TRBV19 and TRBJ1-2; D gene ambiguous. In germline, CDR1 is LNHDA, CDR2 SQIVND (reference sequence). The CDR3 contains 14 residues. Deletions cut 7 bases from V and 5 bases from J, with 17 bases between. The CDR3 DNA is TGTGCCAGTATTAACCCCTACACAGAGTATGGCTACACCTTC. Protein product: CASINPYTEYGYTF. Drawing the rest from reference TRBV19 and TRBJ1-2, the complete variable domain is DGGITQSPKYLFRKEGQNVTLSCEQNLNHDAMYWYRQDPGQGLRLIYYSQIVNDFQKGDIAEGYSVSREKKESFPLTVTSAQKNPTAFYLCASINPYTEYGYTFGSGTRLTVV.

This clone was observed a single time. The chain is built from TRBV14 and TRBJ1-1; D uncertain. The CDR3 length is 13 residues. V was cut by 2 bases and J by 9 bases, with 13 bases left in between. Germline values: CDR1 SGHDN, CDR2 FVKESK. For the CDR3, the DNA is TGTGCCAGCAGCCAATTGCAGAACAGACAAGCTTTCTTT. Its translation is CASSQLQNRQAFF.

V and J are TRBV6-1 and TRBJ2-1, with 8 positions matching TRBD2. The CDR3 loop spans 13 amino acids. Per the germline V gene, CDR1 is MNHNS and CDR2 is SASEGT. The J segment lost 9 bases and the V segment lost 4 bases, leaving 5 bases of the junction unmatched. This CDR3 is CASSATLAVEQFF. As DNA, the CDR3 is TGTGCCAGCAGTGCGACACTAGCGGTTGAGCAGTTCTTC.

The V gene is TRBV4-1, the J gene TRBJ2-3, with 16 bases lining up with TRBD2. Germline CDR1 is MGHRA and CDR2 is YSYEKL. Trimming removed 0 bases from V and 3 bases from J; junction bases left unmatched: 6. The CDR3 loop spans 19 amino acids. Here the CDR3 reads CASSQDFGTSGRGTDTQYF. CDR3 nucleotide sequence: TGCGCCAGCAGCCAAGATTTTGGGACTAGCGGGAGGGGTACAGATACGCAGTATTTT.

The sample holds one count of this clone. The chain combines TRBV18 with TRBJ2-3; TRBD2 matches at 9 bases. The length of the CDR3 is 15 residues. From germline, CDR1 is KGHSH and CDR2 LQKENI. The V segment lost 5 bases and the J segment 1 base; nucleotides outside the gene matches: 4. The CDR3 DNA reads TGTGCCAGCTCATTAGCGGGAGTCGGCACAGATACGCAGTATTTT. It translates to CASSLAGVGTDTQYF.

The chain couples TRBV19 to TRBJ2-5; maybe TRBD2 (6 bases). Trimming removed 7 bases at V and 2 bases at J, with 11 bases between. In germline, CDR1 is LNHDA, CDR2 SQIVND (reference sequence). The CDR3 consists of 13 residues. Here the CDR3 DNA reads TGTGCCAGTAACGCGGGGACTCAAGAGACCCAGTACTTC. Translation gives CASNAGTQETQYF.

The rearrangement links TRBV7-9 to TRBJ2-5, with TRBD2 as a possible D gene (5 bases). Trimming removed 5 bases from V and 4 bases from J, with 14 bases in between. Germline-derived CDR1 and CDR2 are SEHNR and FQNEAQ (reference sequence). The CDR3 has 14 amino acids. CDR3 region: CASSAPGGVETQYF. The DNA of the CDR3 is TGTGCCAGCAGCGCACCCGGAGGTGTAGAGACCCAGTACTTC.

This rearrangement joins TRBV13 to TRBJ2-2; D remains ambiguous. Trimming shortened V by 6 bases and J by 8 bases, and 13 bases separated the two germline ends. Germline assignment: CDR1 PRHDT and CDR2 FYEKMQ (reference sequence). The CDR3 sequence is 13 residues long. In DNA form, the CDR3 reads TGTGCCAGCAGACCCGAGAAGACAGGGGAGCTGTTTTTT. It yields the protein CASRPEKTGELFF.

This chain joins TRBV23-1 and TRBJ2-3; TRBD2 matches 7 bases. TRBV23-1 is known as an ORF, though its function is uncertain. V shed 8 bases, J shed 4 bases, and the junction held 18 bases outside the gene matches. There are 17 residues in the CDR3. As DNA, the CDR3 is TGCGCCAGCTCCCACCTCCGACTAGCTGGAGAGGCAGATACGCAGTATTTT. Amino acids: CASSHLRLAGEADTQYF.

The V and J genes are TRBV5-1 and TRBJ2-7; 9 nucleotides agree with TRBD2. This CDR3 region has 17 residues. Germline values: CDR1 SGHRS, CDR2 YFSETQ. J was trimmed by 5 bases and V by 3 bases; bases with no gene match: 15. The CDR3 here is CASSWTAPGLARNEQYF. In nucleotides, the CDR3 is TGCGCCAGCAGCTGGACGGCCCCGGGACTAGCAAGGAACGAGCAGTACTTC.

V usage is TRBV2 and J usage is TRBJ2-7, with 9 nucleotides matching TRBD1. This CDR3 contains 13 residues. J was trimmed by 12 bases and V by 6 bases; bases with no gene match: 12. Germline CDR1 is SNHLY and CDR2 is FYNNEI. The CDR3 DNA is TGTGCCAGCAGGGGGACCCGGGGACAGGGAACGTACTTC. Its protein is CASRGTRGQGTYF.

CDR3 in amino acids: CASSISGALNTEAFF. The CDR3 DNA follows: TGTGCCAGTAGTATCTCGGGGGCCCTAAACACTGAAGCTTTCTTT. J is TRBJ1-1 and V is TRBV19; D may be TRBD1 (6 bases). V lost 3 bases to trimming and J lost 2 bases, with 13 bases between them. In germline, CDR1 is LNHDA, CDR2 SQIVND (reference sequence). There are 15 residues in the CDR3.

The CDR3 DNA reads as TGTGCCAGCCTAAGGACAGGGGGAACTGAAGCTTTCTTT. As protein: CASLRTGGTEAFF. The chain uses TRBV19 and TRBJ1-1, with 10 bases lining up with TRBD1. J gave up 5 bases and V 9 bases, and 6 bases lay outside the gene matches. The CDR3 length is 13 residues. Germline CDR1 and CDR2: LNHDA and SQIVND (reference sequence). The variable domain in full, completed from reference TRBV19 and TRBJ1-1, reads DGGITQSPKYLFRKEGQNVTLSCEQNLNHDAMYWYRQDPGQGLRLIYYSQIVNDFQKGDIAEGYSVSREKKESFPLTVTSAQKNPTAFYLCASLRTGGTEAFFGQGTRLTVV.

V is TRBV2 and J is TRBJ1-2; D remains unclear. The length of the CDR3 is 15 residues. Germline assignment: CDR1 SNHLY and CDR2 FYNNEI. Trimming left V 6 bases short and J 4 bases short, with 18 bases between. Here the CDR3 reads CASSIGRTTLYGYTF. The CDR3 DNA reads TGTGCCAGCAGCATTGGCAGGACGACGCTCTATGGCTACACCTTC.

The chain uses TRBV2 and TRBJ2-7; the match to TRBD1 covers 8 bases. V gave up 11 bases and J gave up 3 bases; unmatched junction bases: 12. Germline values: CDR1 SNHLY, CDR2 FYNNEI. The CDR3 has 14 amino acids. The DNA for the CDR3 is TGTGCCCGGAGACAGGGGTGGTGCGACTACGAGCAGTACTTC. Residues: CARRQGWCDYEQYF.

The rearrangement uses TRBV7-6 and TRBJ2-7, with D maybe TRBD2 (6 bases). CDR1 SGHVS and CDR2 FNYEAQ come from the germline V gene. The CDR3 contains 17 residues. The V end was cut by 2 bases, the J end by 6 bases, with 23 bases between. The CDR3: CASSLRVSGVVGLEQYF. Written as DNA, the CDR3 is TGTGCCAGCAGCTTACGAGTATCGGGAGTGGTGGGCCTCGAGCAGTACTTC.

The CDR3 bases are TGCGCCAGCAGCTTGGTAGGCGGACAGAGCACAGATACGCAGTATTTT. It specifies CASSLVGGQSTDTQYF. The J gene is TRBJ2-3, the V gene TRBV5-1; D possibly corresponds to TRBD1 (6 bases). With 0 bases removed from V and 0 bases from J, the gap between germline ends came to 11 bases. This CDR3 is 16 amino acids long. Per the germline V gene, CDR1 is SGHRS and CDR2 is YFSETQ.

This chain links TRBV27 with TRBJ2-3, with a weak D call TRBD1 (6 bases). The CDR3 extends over 12 amino acids. The V gene lost 5 bases and the J gene lost 6 bases, with 9 bases spanning the gap. Germline V gene lookup returns CDR1 MNHEY and CDR2 SMNVEV (reference sequence). The CDR3: CASSPGVDTQYF. DNA of the CDR3: TGTGCCAGCAGTCCAGGGGTGGATACGCAGTATTTT.

This chain joins TRBV7-9 and TRBJ2-1, with a weak D call TRBD2 (5 bases). Germline lookup yields CDR1 SEHNR and CDR2 FQNEAQ (reference sequence). There are 14 residues in the CDR3. V lost 4 bases to trimming and J lost 2 bases, with 9 bases between them. CDR3 sequence (DNA): TGTGCCAGCAGCTACGAGGGCGCCTACAATGAGCAGTTCTTC. The encoded protein is CASSYEGAYNEQFF.

The chain combines TRBV6-5 with TRBJ2-7; TRBD2 aligns across 11 bases. Germline V lookup: CDR1 MNHEY, CDR2 SVGAGI. This CDR3 spans 16 amino acids. V trimming: 0 bases; J trimming: 7 bases; junction bases outside the gene matches: 8. The CDR3, as DNA: TGTGCCAGCAGTTACTCTCGTGGAGGACTAGCGGGTGAGCAGTACTTC. Its protein is CASSYSRGGLAGEQYF.

This clone has just one count. The chain links TRBV5-1 to TRBJ1-1; no reliable D call. Per the germline V gene, CDR1 is SGHRS and CDR2 is YFSETQ. V dropped 4 bases and J dropped 1 base, with 11 bases sitting between them. The length of the CDR3 is 14 residues. The CDR3 protein is CASSLLSENTEAFF. The DNA of the CDR3 is TGCGCCAGCAGCCTTCTGTCAGAGAACACTGAAGCTTTCTTT. Full variable domain (rest looked up from reference TRBV5-1 and TRBJ1-1): KAGVTQTPRYLIKTRGQQVTLSCSPISGHRSVSWYQQTPGQGLQFLFEYFSETQRNKGNFPGRFSGRQFSNSRSEMNVSTLELGDSALYLCASSLLSENTEAFFGQGTRLTVV.

This chain uses TRBV6-1 with TRBJ2-1, with TRBD2 identical over 7 bases. V shed 6 bases, J shed 2 bases, and the junction held 7 bases outside the gene matches. CDR3 length: 15 residues. Germline assignment: CDR1 MNHNS and CDR2 SASEGT. The CDR3 here is CASRESGTPYNEQFF. The CDR3 nucleotides read TGTGCCAGCAGAGAGAGCGGGACCCCCTACAATGAGCAGTTCTTC.